The present T cell receptor beta chain was sequenced within a study of blood T cell repertoires in COVID-19. V was clipped by 6 bases and J by 2 bases, with 10 bases between them. Germline CDR1 and CDR2: MGHDK and SYGVNS. The CDR3 runs to 13 residues. TCRdb's copy holds only in-frame clones and misses some; the assay was immunoSEQ multiplex PCR. The data contain fewer than 110,000 clones, roughly nine tenths of them singletons. The rearrangement links TRBV25-1 to TRBJ1-1; tentatively, D is TRBD1 (5 bases). This TCR was recovered from a man between 40 and 49 years old with active or convalescent COVID-19. The sequencing sample was made of peripheral blood. As DNA, the CDR3 is TGTGCCAGCAGCCGGGGGGGAAACACTGAAGCTTTCTTT. It is translated as CASSRGGNTEAFF.